The present T cell receptor beta chain was sequenced within a study of OX40 agonist ivuxolimab in advanced cancers. The germline gives CDR1 MNHEY, CDR2 SVGAGI. The germline V and J ends were trimmed by 8 bases and 4 bases, with 17 bases remaining between them. This CDR3 is built from 14 residues. Profiling relied on immunoSEQ multiplex PCR, and the TCRdb table lists in-frame clones only, not all of them. The sample lists over 60,000 clones, over 75% occurring once. Sequences were derived from CD4+ or CD8+ T cells sorted from blood, sampled in a trial of the OX40 agonist ivuxolimab. The source of this sequence is an adult with an advanced solid tumor such as melanoma, head and neck, liver or kidney cancer. V is TRBV6-5 and J is TRBJ1-2, with D maybe TRBD1 (6 bases). The CDR3 loop is CASRRGITIYGYTF. The CDR3 coding sequence is TGTGCCAGCCGGAGGGGGATCACAATCTATGGCTACACCTTC.